Sequencing of this T cell receptor (beta chain) was carried out in a study of T-cell reconstitution after alpha-beta-depleted transplantation in children. This clonotype was observed a handful of times. Unique molecular identifiers tagged the TCRbeta library. From the PCR reads, TCRdb called clonotypes with MiXCR, one entry per CDR3 protein. The sample lists 450,000 to 550,000 distinct CDR3 sequences, about an eighth occurring once. V shed 1 base and J 6 bases; nucleotides not matched to a gene: 11. CDR1 and CDR2 from the germline V gene are MDHEN and SYDVKM. CDR3 length equals 16 residues. The sequence was obtained from a female patient aged 2-10 years who had a stem cell transplant for aplastic anemia, so the T cells may come from the graft donor. The input for sequencing was PBMCs, mostly from graft donor cells, taken 180 days after TCRalphabeta/CD19-depleted stem cell transplant. This sequence joins TRBV28 and TRBJ2-7; 8 bases line up with TRBD2. CDR3 sequence reads: CASSLSGTSWATEQYF. The CDR3 DNA reads TGTGCCAGCAGTTTATCGGGGACTAGTTGGGCCACCGAGCAGTACTTC.